These 14 T cell receptor beta chains came from one sample sequenced in a study of blood T cells in healthy people across ages. Primers used in a second PCR of roughly 6 to 11 cycles were a sample-barcoded 5' primer and a J-beta primer mix. MiXCR, run by TCRdb on the 5' RACE reads, gives a single entry per CDR3 protein. The data show roughly 800,000 distinct CDR3 sequences, around 25% seen once. Separately, the same data were catalogued under a study of T cells of mothers and their children.

Material: blood. The receptors were sampled from a boy aged 10-17 years in good health.

This clonotype was seen a few times. The V and J genes are TRBV25-1 and TRBJ2-2; D is undetermined. The germline gives CDR1 MGHDK, CDR2 SYGVNS. The length of the CDR3 is 13 residues. V lost 6 bases and J lost 4, with 9 bases in between. For the CDR3, the DNA is TGTGCCAGCAGGGGGTGGGGCACCGGGGAGCTGTTTTTT. As protein: CASRGWGTGELFF. Complete variable domain (other parts from reference TRBV25-1 and TRBJ2-2): EADIYQTPRYLVIGTGKKITLECSQTMGHDKMYWYQQDPGMELHLIHYSYGVNSTEKGDLSSESTVSRIRTEHFPLTLESARPSHTSQYLCASRGWGTGELFFGEGSRLTVL.

This clonotype showed up just a few times. The genes are TRBV20-1 and TRBJ2-5, with 9 bases identical to TRBD2. The V and J ends lost 3 bases and 3 bases, in that order; junction bases with no gene match: 5. The germline gives CDR1 DFQATT, CDR2 SNEGSKA (reference sequence). The CDR3 has 14 amino acids. CDR3 in amino acids: CSARAASGEETQYF. In nucleotides, the CDR3 is TGCAGTGCTAGGGCGGCTAGCGGGGAAGAGACCCAGTACTTC.

The V call is TRBV7-6, the J call TRBJ1-3; TRBD1 is a possible D gene (6 bases). The CDR3 length is 15 residues. In germline, CDR1 is SGHVS, CDR2 FNYEAQ. With 5 bases removed from V and 1 base from J, the gap between germline ends came to 12 bases. The CDR3 sequence is CASSPLDRSGNTIYF. The CDR3 bases are TGTGCCAGCAGCCCCTTAGACAGGTCTGGAAACACCATATATTTT.

This clonotype was seen only a few times. This CDR3 reads CASSPPGGAYEQYF. The CDR3 DNA is TGTGCCAGCAGTCCCCCGGGGGGGGCCTACGAGCAGTACTTC. This chain joins TRBV12-3 or TRBV12-4 and TRBJ2-7; 8 nucleotides align to TRBD2. The CDR3 sequence is 14 residues long. Trimming cost V 5 bases and J 2 bases; bases outside gene matches: 5.

The chain is built from TRBV29-1 and TRBJ2-1; 7 bases are a match to TRBD1. The V gene's germline CDR1 is SQVTM and CDR2 ANQGSEA. V lost 3 bases, J lost 1 base, and 3 bases stayed unmatched. CDR3 length equals 14 residues. In DNA, the CDR3 is TGCAGCGTTGAGGGCAGGGGGTCCTACAATGAGCAGTTCTTC. Amino acid sequence: CSVEGRGSYNEQFF.

This clonotype was recorded at least ten times. In DNA form, the CDR3 reads TGTGCCAGCAGTATCCGACAGGGGGCAAGAGGCTACACCTTC. It codes for CASSIRQGARGYTF. The chain is built from TRBV12-3 or TRBV12-4 and TRBJ1-2, with 10 bases aligning to TRBD1. V shed 5 bases, J shed 8 bases, and the junction held 8 bases outside the gene matches. The CDR3 has 14 amino acids.

The chain joins TRBV18 to TRBJ1-2; D not resolved. In germline, CDR1 is KGHSH, CDR2 LQKENI. Between the trimmed V and J ends, which lost 4 bases and 8 bases, there was a span of 14 bases. CDR3 length: 13 residues. Written as DNA, the CDR3 is TGTGCCAGCTCACAGAGTGAGGAGTACGGCTACACCTTC. It translates to CASSQSEEYGYTF. Based on the CDR3 plus reference TRBV18 and TRBJ1-2, the full variable domain is NAGVMQNPRHLVRRRGQEARLRCSPMKGHSHVYWYRQLPEEGLKFMVYLQKENIIDESGMPKERFSAEFPKEGPSILRIQQVVRGDSAAYFCASSQSEEYGYTFGSGTRLTVV.

This clonotype has more than one count but fewer than ten. V usage is TRBV5-1 and J usage is TRBJ2-5; D might be TRBD2 (6 bases). The germline gives CDR1 SGHRS, CDR2 YFSETQ. Trimming cost V 3 bases and J 4 bases, with 13 bases left between them. This CDR3 contains 14 residues. The CDR3 DNA follows: TGCGCCAGCAGCTCCGGGGGAGTGGTAGAGACCCAGTACTTC. Translation: CASSSGGVVETQYF.

The chain uses TRBV24-1 and TRBJ2-2, with D maybe TRBD1 (5 bases). Germline values: CDR1 KGHDR, CDR2 SFDVKD. Trimming took off 2 bases at V and 7 bases at J, with 10 bases between the two ends. CDR3 length: 14 amino acids. As DNA, the CDR3 is TGTGCCACCAGTGATTCCAGGGTTTTCGGGGAGCTGTTTTTT. It specifies CATSDSRVFGELFF.

The chain uses TRBV6-6 and TRBJ2-2; no definite D call. Germline assignment: CDR1 MNHNY and CDR2 SVGAGI (reference sequence). V dropped 4 bases and J dropped 7 bases, with 13 bases sitting between them. This CDR3 comprises 14 residues. CDR3 residues: CASSSPSAGGELFF. The CDR3 bases are TGTGCCAGCAGTTCCCCATCCGCCGGCGGGGAGCTGTTTTTT.

This clonotype appeared a few times. The chain carries TRBV5-1 and TRBJ1-4, with D hard to call. The CDR3 is 15 residues long. Trimming stripped 6 bases from V and 0 bases from J, with 12 bases between. The germline CDR1 and CDR2 sequences are SGHRS and YFSETQ. This chain's CDR3 is CASTQSVATNEKLFF. DNA of the CDR3: TGCGCCAGCACCCAATCAGTTGCAACTAATGAAAAACTGTTTTTT. The full variable domain, with the rest looked up from reference TRBV5-1 and TRBJ1-4, is KAGVTQTPRYLIKTRGQQVTLSCSPISGHRSVSWYQQTPGQGLQFLFEYFSETQRNKGNFPGRFSGRQFSNSRSEMNVSTLELGDSALYLCASTQSVATNEKLFFGSGTQLSVL.

The V gene is TRBV20-1, the J gene TRBJ1-5, with 8 bases lining up with TRBD1. V shed 4 bases and J 6 bases; nucleotides not matched to a gene: 8. This CDR3 contains 14 residues. Germline loops: CDR1 DFQATT, CDR2 SNEGSKA (reference sequence). Written as DNA, the CDR3 is TGCAGTGCTACAGTTTACAGGGGGAGTCAGCCCCAGCATTTT. This gives the protein CSATVYRGSQPQHF.

V gene TRBV5-1 combines with J gene TRBJ2-3; D is undetermined. This CDR3 spans 15 amino acids. Trimming removed 0 bases at V and 0 bases at J, with 8 bases between. Germline V gives CDR1 SGHRS, CDR2 YFSETQ. The CDR3 DNA is TGCGCCAGCAGCTTGGTGCCGGGTAGCACAGATACGCAGTATTTT. Protein sequence: CASSLVPGSTDTQYF.

This chain joins TRBV7-8 and TRBJ1-6, with TRBD1 matching over 10 bases. Germline V lookup: CDR1 SGHVS, CDR2 FQNEAQ. There are 16 residues in the CDR3. With 3 bases clipped from V and 11 bases from J, the junction kept 10 bases outside the gene matches. The CDR3 region has the DNA TGTGCCAGCAGCTTGGACCCTGGGACAGGGGAAGCACCCCTCCACTTT. Protein: CASSLDPGTGEAPLHF.